Each of the 25 T cell receptor beta chains below was sequenced from the same sample in a study of shared clonotypes between healthy human individuals. Clones were sequenced by immunoSEQ multiplex PCR, and TCRdb holds only the in-frame ones, with some missing. The top ten hold about 0.11% of the sample, which has around 550,000 clones, 85% to 95% seen once. Naive CD8 cells were CD45RO-negative, positively selected for CCR7, excluding terminally differentiated effector memory CD45RA+ cells. Sample: naive CD8+ T cells sorted from blood. These receptors originate from a woman in her thirties in good health.

The CDR3 loop is CASSIILFTDTQYF. The CDR3 region has the DNA TGTGCCAGTAGTATAATACTGTTCACAGATACGCAGTATTTT. The chain employs TRBV19 and TRBJ2-3; D gene uncertain. This CDR3 has 14 residues. Germline values: CDR1 LNHDA, CDR2 SQIVND (reference sequence). V lost 2 bases to trimming and J lost 2 bases, with 8 bases between them.

The J gene is TRBJ2-7, the V gene TRBV25-1; 9 positions agree with TRBD2. The germline V gene has CDR1 MGHDK and CDR2 SYGVNS. Trimming at V came to 3 bases and at J to 3 bases, leaving 6 bases not matched to a gene. The CDR3 runs 15 residues. The CDR3 here is CASSETSGGGYEQYF. CDR3 coding DNA: TGTGCCAGCAGTGAGACTAGCGGAGGGGGCTACGAGCAGTACTTC.

This chain uses TRBV7-9 with TRBJ1-4; the match to TRBD1 covers 7 bases. This CDR3 region has 19 residues. CDR1 and CDR2 (germline): SEHNR, FQNEAQ (reference sequence). Unmatched junction bases numbered 23, after V lost 8 bases and J lost 5 bases. The CDR3 DNA follows: TGTGCCAGCGGGACTCGGGGCCCTCGCATGGGGACAGAGAATGAAAAACTGTTTTTT. It encodes CASGTRGPRMGTENEKLFF.

This rearrangement joins TRBV29-1 to TRBJ1-2; TRBD1 is a possible D gene (5 bases). Per the germline V gene, CDR1 is SQVTM and CDR2 is ANQGSEA. CDR3 length: 14 residues. Trimming left V 4 bases short and J 6 bases short, with 18 bases between. The CDR3 loop is CSVVRVGIVDGYTF. The CDR3 bases are TGCAGCGTTGTCAGGGTGGGTATAGTGGATGGCTACACCTTC.

The V gene is TRBV19, the J gene TRBJ2-7, with D possibly called TRBD1 or TRBD2 (7 bases each). Germline loops: CDR1 LNHDA, CDR2 SQIVND (reference sequence). The CDR3 has 14 amino acids. Trimming pared 3 bases from V and 3 bases from J, leaving 12 bases between. CDR3 sequence (DNA): TGTGCCAGTAGTATGTCCAGGGGGGGCTACGAGCAGTACTTC. This sequence encodes CASSMSRGGYEQYF.

The rearrangement joins TRBV4-1 to TRBJ2-2; no definite D call. The germline gives CDR1 MGHRA, CDR2 YSYEKL. The CDR3 covers 16 residues. Between the trimmed V and J ends, which lost 0 bases and 4 bases, there was a span of 12 bases. CDR3 DNA sequence: TGCGCCAGCAGCCAAGATTATGCAACTTTCACCGGGGAGCTGTTTTTT. This encodes CASSQDYATFTGELFF.

This chain connects TRBV5-4 to TRBJ2-3, with D uncertain. Trimming cost V 0 bases and J 4 bases, with 9 bases left between them. The CDR3 contains 14 residues. Per the germline V gene, CDR1 is SGHNT and CDR2 is YYREEE (reference sequence). The CDR3 spells CASSLGSVSDTQYF. Here the CDR3 DNA reads TGTGCCAGCAGCTTGGGCTCGGTTTCAGATACGCAGTATTTT.

The J gene is TRBJ2-7, the V gene TRBV7-8; D call uncertain. The V gene's germline CDR1 is SGHVS and CDR2 FQNEAQ. CDR3 size: 8 residues. Written as DNA, the CDR3 is TGTGCGGGTGACGAGCAGTACTTC. It yields the protein CAGDEQYF.

The gene calls are TRBV7-8 and TRBJ1-1; a possible D gene is TRBD1 (5 bases). The V end was cut by 5 bases, the J end by 4 bases, with 17 bases between. The CDR3 extends over 15 amino acids. Germline-derived CDR1 and CDR2 are SGHVS and FQNEAQ. This chain's CDR3 is CASSHTRTLGTEAFF. CDR3 nucleotide sequence: TGTGCCAGCAGCCACACCCGGACACTCGGCACTGAAGCTTTCTTT.

V and J are TRBV28 and TRBJ1-4; a possible D gene is TRBD1 (5 bases). V lost 5 bases to trimming and J lost 4 bases, with 8 bases between them. The germline V gene encodes CDR1 MDHEN and CDR2 SYDVKM. This CDR3 spans 13 amino acids. The DNA of the CDR3 is TGTGCCAGCAGTCCAGGGATTAATGAAAAACTGTTTTTT. Translated: CASSPGINEKLFF.

V usage is TRBV29-1 and J usage is TRBJ2-7, with 10 bases fitting TRBD2. CDR1 is SQVTM and CDR2 is ANQGSEA in the germline V gene. V dropped 6 bases and J dropped 2; count of bases not matched to a gene: 7. The CDR3 loop spans 14 amino acids. The chain's CDR3 is CSVRSGRAPYEQYF. The CDR3 DNA reads TGCAGCGTGCGAAGCGGGAGGGCCCCCTACGAGCAGTACTTC.

The chain joins TRBV2 to TRBJ2-7; D may be TRBD2 (7 bases). Germline V gene sequence: CDR1 SNHLY, CDR2 FYNNEI. This CDR3 is built from 15 residues. The V end lost 4 bases, the J end lost 0 bases, and 13 bases lay between the germline ends. Here the CDR3 DNA reads TGTGCCAGCAGTGTTGGGAGGGACACCTCCTACGAGCAGTACTTC. Translation: CASSVGRDTSYEQYF.

This sequence joins TRBV9 and TRBJ1-1; weak D call: TRBD1 (6 bases). V shed 0 bases and J shed 3 bases, with 18 bases lying between them. CDR3 length: 17 amino acids. Germline V gene lookup returns CDR1 SGDLS and CDR2 YYNGEE. The CDR3: CASSVVGGLQGDTEAFF. Written as DNA, the CDR3 is TGTGCCAGCAGCGTAGTAGGGGGTTTGCAGGGCGACACTGAAGCTTTCTTT. The complete variable domain, with remaining parts taken from reference TRBV9 and TRBJ1-1, reads DSGVTQTPKHLITATGQRVTLRCSPRSGDLSVYWYQQSLDQGLQFLIQYYNGEERAKGNILERFSAQQFPDLHSELNLSSLELGDSALYFCASSVVGGLQGDTEAFFGQGTRLTVV.

V usage is TRBV9 and J usage is TRBJ2-7; D is unresolved. V gave up 3 bases and J gave up 2 bases, with 9 bases separating them. The length of the CDR3 is 13 residues. CDR1 and CDR2 from the germline V gene are SGDLS and YYNGEE. CDR3 sequence: CASSAGPAYEQYF. The CDR3 DNA follows: TGTGCCAGCAGCGCCGGGCCTGCCTACGAGCAGTACTTC.

The chain uses TRBV10-1 and TRBJ2-1; TRBD2 matches 8 bases. The length of the CDR3 is 15 residues. With V trimmed by 3 bases and J by 7 bases, 8 bases remained unmatched. CDR1 and CDR2 from the germline V gene are WNHNN and SYGVQD (reference sequence). The CDR3 loop reads CASSDFQREYNEQFF. Here the CDR3 DNA reads TGCGCCAGCAGTGATTTCCAGCGGGAGTATAATGAGCAGTTCTTC.

The rearrangement joins TRBV4-1 to TRBJ2-1, with D possibly TRBD2 on 5 matching bases. This CDR3 is built from 14 residues. The ends were cut back, 0 bases at V and 8 bases at J, with 11 bases in the middle. Germline loops: CDR1 MGHRA, CDR2 YSYEKL. The CDR3 DNA reads as TGCGCCAGCAGCCAAGATCTAGGAGGCGATGAGCAGTTCTTC. Amino acid sequence: CASSQDLGGDEQFF.

The chain joins TRBV28 to TRBJ2-2; D is unresolved. V lost 6 bases to trimming and J lost 4 bases, with 15 bases between them. Germline assignment: CDR1 MDHEN and CDR2 SYDVKM. CDR3 length equals 15 residues. CDR3 sequence (DNA): TGTGCCAGCAGCCTCTTGCCCTGGGGCACCGGGGAGCTGTTTTTT. Its translation is CASSLLPWGTGELFF.

The V call is TRBV2, the J call TRBJ2-2; the D gene is possibly TRBD2 (6 bases). Looked up from germline, CDR1 is SNHLY and CDR2 is FYNNEI. This CDR3 is 14 amino acids long. Trimming removed 3 bases at V and 5 bases at J, with 10 bases between. The CDR3 here is CASSDREETGELFF. In nucleotides, the CDR3 is TGTGCCAGCAGTGACAGGGAGGAGACCGGGGAGCTGTTTTTT.

The chain links TRBV27 to TRBJ2-1; the match to TRBD2 covers 10 bases. This CDR3 region has 15 residues. V shed 6 bases, J shed 5 bases, and the junction held 7 bases outside the gene matches. Germline V CDR1 and CDR2: MNHEY, SMNVEV (reference sequence). This CDR3 is CASSGSAGGDNEQFF. CDR3 sequence (DNA): TGTGCCAGCAGCGGGTCAGCGGGAGGGGACAATGAGCAGTTCTTC.

In its sample, this clone was seen a few times. The chain is built from TRBV15 and TRBJ2-5; D perhaps matches TRBD2 (5 bases). CDR1 is LNHNV, CDR2 YYDKDF, per germline (reference sequence). This CDR3 is built from 14 residues. V lost 3 bases to trimming and J lost 5 bases, with 13 bases between them. This CDR3 is CATSSSGSFETQYF. The DNA of the CDR3 is TGTGCCACCAGCAGTTCGGGGTCCTTCGAGACCCAGTACTTC.

V is TRBV6-1 and J is TRBJ1-1, with 7 nucleotides matching TRBD1. V dropped 6 bases and J dropped 5; count of bases not matched to a gene: 15. The germline gives CDR1 MNHNS, CDR2 SASEGT. CDR3 size: 16 residues. This chain's CDR3 is CASRENHQGVETEAFF. The CDR3 DNA sequence: TGTGCCAGCAGGGAAAACCACCAGGGGGTTGAGACTGAAGCTTTCTTT.

The V gene is TRBV5-4, the J gene TRBJ2-3, with D unclear. This CDR3 has 12 residues. From germline, CDR1 is SGHNT and CDR2 YYREEE (reference sequence). The ends were cut back, 4 bases at V and 6 bases at J, with 9 bases in the middle. The chain's CDR3 is CASSDFSDTQYF. The CDR3 DNA reads TGTGCCAGCAGCGATTTTTCGGATACGCAGTATTTT. The whole variable domain, filled in from reference TRBV5-4 and TRBJ2-3, reads ETGVTQSPTHLIKTRGQQVTLRCSSQSGHNTVSWYQQALGQGPQFIFQYYREEENGRGNFPPRFSGLQFPNYSSELNVNALELDDSALYLCASSDFSDTQYFGPGTRLTVL.

This clone was seen a single time. The sample carries other DNA sequences with the same CDR3. V gene TRBV13 combines with J gene TRBJ2-5; TRBD1 aligns across 7 bases. The CDR3 length is 14 residues. Germline CDR1 and CDR2: PRHDT and FYEKMQ (reference sequence). V shed 0 bases and J 3 bases; nucleotides not matched to a gene: 1. The CDR3 region has the DNA TGTGCCAGCAGCTTAGGACAGGGGAAAGAGACCCAGTACTTC. As protein: CASSLGQGKETQYF.

The chain carries TRBV2 and TRBJ2-1; 8 bases align to TRBD2. The V gene's germline CDR1 is SNHLY and CDR2 FYNNEI. There are 17 residues in the CDR3. Germline trimming cut 3 bases from V and 4 bases from J; bases unmatched to any gene: 11. The CDR3 region is CASSEYYSGNVYNEQFF. Here the CDR3 DNA reads TGTGCCAGCAGTGAGTATTATAGCGGGAACGTTTACAATGAGCAGTTCTTC.

The chain has TRBV7-2 and TRBJ2-7, with D tentatively TRBD2 (5 bases). This CDR3 contains 13 residues. V was clipped by 5 bases and J by 2 bases, with 10 bases between them. Germline CDR1 SGHTA, CDR2 FQGNSA. CDR3 coding DNA: TGTGCCAGCAGCGAGGACGGGACCTACGAGCAGTACTTC. It is translated as CASSEDGTYEQYF.